The entry below describes one T cell receptor (beta chain). This clone's antigen is unknown. It has no much larger one-base neighbor in the sample; base qualities were not kept. TCRbeta CDR3 regions were amplified from genomic DNA using the immunoSEQ Assay, a bias-controlled multiplex PCR. Concerning the study's data processing: Nucleated cell counts per sample were estimated from amplification of reference gene primers within the assay. To quantify the absolute abundance of each unique TCRbeta CDR3 rearrangement, sequence reads were collapsed and filtered. Productive Simpson clonality was computed per sample as the square root of Simpson's diversity index over productive rearrangements. TCRdb retrieved this table from immuneACCESS and kept in-frame rearrangements only. Not all clones are present; in checked studies, unresolved V genes account for under half, and no reason is known for the remainder. V and J calls and clone size are given by that table; D and trimming were obtained from the DNA. The sample data list about 95,000 clones, and approximately 88% of these were observed just once. The ten most abundant clones make up 3% to 4% of the sample.

The data were obtained in a study of blood T cell repertoires in COVID-19 (dated by TCRdb to the early 2020s). Notes on the research overall: Collaborator samples came from the United States, Italy and Spain and covered acute and convalescent phases of COVID-19. The samples were drawn from the first 160 participants of the ongoing ImmuneRACE study and from under 1,500 subjects provided by 6 global collaborators. The repertoires were released in a freely available public database meant as a resource for research on the immune response to SARS-CoV-2. Sample metadata almost always included a de-identified subject ID, COVID-19 status, age in years and sex. The prospective study material was composed of cDNA or gDNA derived from T cells, B-cell-depleted T cells, or PBMCs. The dataset comprised deeply sampled blood TCRbeta repertoires from subjects exposed to, actively infected with, or recovered from COVID-19. HLA class I and class II types, where available, came from metadata supplied by the sample provider rather than from assay-based typing.

Each collaborating institution followed its own protocols to collect whole blood in K2EDTA tubes. Collaborator samples were shipped for TCRbeta analysis as frozen whole blood, isolated PBMCs, or DNA extracted from either sample type. The CDR3 runs 13 residues from the cysteine to the phenylalanine. Only the CDR3 DNA stays, 39 bases, in frame from base 1. A distance of 11 bases separates the germline ends of V and J, which lose 5 bases and 6 bases respectively. The germline V gene supplies CDR1 SGHVS and CDR2 FQNEAQ. What the study reported, not specific to this receptor: The quantity of clinical and demographic metadata differed by source and by participant and was supplied without curation.

The sequenced sample consisted of peripheral blood. The rearrangement joined TRBV7-8 to TRBJ1-5, with no confidently assigned D gene. The source is a woman in her 70s with acute or convalescent COVID-19. The sequenced DNA: TGTGCCAGCAGCCCGCAGGTGACTCAGCCCCAGCATTTT. It is translated as CASSPQVTQPQHF.